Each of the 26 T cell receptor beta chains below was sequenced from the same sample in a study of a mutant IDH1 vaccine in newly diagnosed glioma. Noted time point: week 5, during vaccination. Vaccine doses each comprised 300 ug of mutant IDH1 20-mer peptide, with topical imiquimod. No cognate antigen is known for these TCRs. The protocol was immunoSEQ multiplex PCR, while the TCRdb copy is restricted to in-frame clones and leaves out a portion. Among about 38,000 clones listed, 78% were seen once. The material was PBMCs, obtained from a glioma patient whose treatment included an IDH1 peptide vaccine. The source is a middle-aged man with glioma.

The CDR3 is CAIGTDGNTIYF. CDR3 DNA sequence: TGTGCCATCGGGACGGATGGAAACACCATATATTTT. The rearrangement uses TRBV6-1 and TRBJ1-3, with a possible D match to TRBD1 (5 bases). Germline V gene data show CDR1 as MNHNS and CDR2 as SASEGT. V dropped 10 bases and J dropped 3 bases, with 10 bases sitting between them. This CDR3 is built from 12 residues.

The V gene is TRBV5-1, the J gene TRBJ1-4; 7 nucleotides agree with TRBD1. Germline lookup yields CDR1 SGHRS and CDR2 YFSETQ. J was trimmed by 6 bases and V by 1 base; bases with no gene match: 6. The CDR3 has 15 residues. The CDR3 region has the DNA TGCGCCAGCAGCTTGACTGGAACAGGGGATGAAAAACTGTTTTTT. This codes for CASSLTGTGDEKLFF. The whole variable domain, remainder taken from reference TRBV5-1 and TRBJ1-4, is KAGVTQTPRYLIKTRGQQVTLSCSPISGHRSVSWYQQTPGQGLQFLFEYFSETQRNKGNFPGRFSGRQFSNSRSEMNVSTLELGDSALYLCASSLTGTGDEKLFFGSGTQLSVL.

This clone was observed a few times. In nucleotides, the CDR3 is TGTGCCAGCGGGGACCACAACACCGGGGAGCTGTTTTTT. Protein sequence: CASGDHNTGELFF. The gene calls are TRBV5-4 and TRBJ2-2; D might be TRBD1 or TRBD2, each matching 5 bases. The CDR3 is made up of 13 amino acids. V gave up 7 bases and J gave up 2 bases, with 9 bases separating them. CDR1 and CDR2 from the germline V gene are SGHNT and YYREEE (reference sequence).

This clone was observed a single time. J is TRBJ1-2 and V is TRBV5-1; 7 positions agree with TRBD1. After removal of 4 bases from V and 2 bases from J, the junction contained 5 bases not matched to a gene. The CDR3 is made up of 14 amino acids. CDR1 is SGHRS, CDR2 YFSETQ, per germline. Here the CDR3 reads CASSPARGNYGYTF. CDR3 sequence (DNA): TGCGCCAGCAGCCCGGCCAGGGGGAACTATGGCTACACCTTC.

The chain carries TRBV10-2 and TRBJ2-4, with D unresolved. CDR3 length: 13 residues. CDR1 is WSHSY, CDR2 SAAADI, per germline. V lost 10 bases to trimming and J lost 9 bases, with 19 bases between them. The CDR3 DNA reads TGCGCCATAGCCCAGACTGGCGGTAGCATTCAGTACTTC. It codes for CAIAQTGGSIQYF.

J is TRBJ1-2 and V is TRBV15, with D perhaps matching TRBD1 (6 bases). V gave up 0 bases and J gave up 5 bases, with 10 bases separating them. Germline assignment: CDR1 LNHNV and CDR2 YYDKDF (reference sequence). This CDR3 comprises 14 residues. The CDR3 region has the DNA TGTGCCACCAGCAGAGATTTAACAGGGTATGGCTACACCTTC. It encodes CATSRDLTGYGYTF.

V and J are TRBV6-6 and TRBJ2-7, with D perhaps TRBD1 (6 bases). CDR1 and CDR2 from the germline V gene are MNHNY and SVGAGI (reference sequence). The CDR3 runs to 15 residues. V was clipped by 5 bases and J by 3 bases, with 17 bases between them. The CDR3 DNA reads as TGTGCCAGCAGTAACCCCGCTTGGGGGCACTACGAGCAGTACTTC. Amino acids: CASSNPAWGHYEQYF.

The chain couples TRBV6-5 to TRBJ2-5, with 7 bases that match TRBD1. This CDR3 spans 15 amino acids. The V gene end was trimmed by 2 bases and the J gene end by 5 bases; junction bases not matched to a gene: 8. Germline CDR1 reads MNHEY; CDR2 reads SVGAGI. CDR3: CASSYRGQEDETQYF. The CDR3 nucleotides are TGTGCCAGCAGTTACAGGGGGCAGGAGGATGAGACCCAGTACTTC.

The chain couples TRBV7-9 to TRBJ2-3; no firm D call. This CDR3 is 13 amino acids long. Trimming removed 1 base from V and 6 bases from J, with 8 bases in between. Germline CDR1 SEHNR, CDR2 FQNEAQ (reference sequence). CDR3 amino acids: CASSLGFSDTQYF. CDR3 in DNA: TGTGCCAGCAGCTTAGGGTTCAGCGATACGCAGTATTTT.

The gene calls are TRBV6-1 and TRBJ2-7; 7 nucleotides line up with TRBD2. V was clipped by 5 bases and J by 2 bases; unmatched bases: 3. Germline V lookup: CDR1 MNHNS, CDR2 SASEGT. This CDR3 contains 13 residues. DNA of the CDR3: TGTGCCAGCAGTTCCGGGACTACCTACGAGCAGTACTTC. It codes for CASSSGTTYEQYF.

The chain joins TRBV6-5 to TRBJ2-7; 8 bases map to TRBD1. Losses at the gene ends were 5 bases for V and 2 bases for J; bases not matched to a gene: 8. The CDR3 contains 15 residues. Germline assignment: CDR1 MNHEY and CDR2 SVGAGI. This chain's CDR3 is CASSNLAGGPYEQYF. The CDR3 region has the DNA TGTGCCAGCAGTAATCTGGCAGGGGGCCCCTACGAGCAGTACTTC.

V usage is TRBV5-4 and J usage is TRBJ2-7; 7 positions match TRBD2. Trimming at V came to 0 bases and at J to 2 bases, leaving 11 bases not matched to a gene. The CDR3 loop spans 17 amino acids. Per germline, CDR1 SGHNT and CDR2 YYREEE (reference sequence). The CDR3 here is CASSLAPGAGNPYEQYF. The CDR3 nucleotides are TGTGCCAGCAGCTTGGCGCCCGGAGCGGGGAACCCCTACGAGCAGTACTTC.

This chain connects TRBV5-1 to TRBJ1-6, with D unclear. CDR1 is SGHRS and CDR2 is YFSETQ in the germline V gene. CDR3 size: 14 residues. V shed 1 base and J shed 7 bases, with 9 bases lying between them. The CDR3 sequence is CASSLLALNSPLHF. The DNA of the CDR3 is TGCGCCAGCAGCTTGTTGGCGCTCAATTCACCCCTCCACTTT.

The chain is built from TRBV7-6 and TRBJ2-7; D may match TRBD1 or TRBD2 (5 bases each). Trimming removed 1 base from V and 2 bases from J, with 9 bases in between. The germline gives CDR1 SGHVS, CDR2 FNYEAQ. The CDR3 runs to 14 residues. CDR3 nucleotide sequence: TGTGCCAGCAGCTTAGACGAGGGACCCTACGAGCAGTACTTC. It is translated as CASSLDEGPYEQYF. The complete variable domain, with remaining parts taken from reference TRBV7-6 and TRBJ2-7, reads GAGVSQSPRYKVTKRGQDVALRCDPISGHVSLYWYRQALGQGPEFLTYFNYEAQQDKSGLPNDRFSAERPEGSISTLTIQRTEQRDSAMYRCASSLDEGPYEQYFGPGTRLTVT.

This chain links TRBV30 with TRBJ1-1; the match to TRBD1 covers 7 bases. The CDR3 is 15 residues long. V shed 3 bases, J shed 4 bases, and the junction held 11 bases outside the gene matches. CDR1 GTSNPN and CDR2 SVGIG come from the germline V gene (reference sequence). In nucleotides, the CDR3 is TGTGCCTGGAGCGCCCAGGGGGGAGTGGGCACTGAAGCTTTCTTT. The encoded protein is CAWSAQGGVGTEAFF.

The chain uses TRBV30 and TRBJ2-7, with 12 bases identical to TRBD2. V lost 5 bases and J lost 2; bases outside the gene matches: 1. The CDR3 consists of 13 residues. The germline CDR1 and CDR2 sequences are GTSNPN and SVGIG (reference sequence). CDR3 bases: TGTGCCTGGGGACTAGCGGGACCCTACGAGCAGTACTTC. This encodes CAWGLAGPYEQYF. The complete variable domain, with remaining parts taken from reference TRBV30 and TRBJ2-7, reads SQTIHQWPATLVQPVGSPLSLECTVEGTSNPNLYWYRQAAGRGLQLLFYSVGIGQISSEVPQNLSASRPQDRQFILSSKKLLLSDSGFYLCAWGLAGPYEQYFGPGTRLTVT.

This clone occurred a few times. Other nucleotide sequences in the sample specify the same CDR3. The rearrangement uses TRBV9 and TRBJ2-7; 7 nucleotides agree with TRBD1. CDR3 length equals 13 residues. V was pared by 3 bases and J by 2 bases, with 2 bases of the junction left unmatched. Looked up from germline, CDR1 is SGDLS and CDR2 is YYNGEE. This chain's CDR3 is CASSGQGAYEQYF. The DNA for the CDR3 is TGTGCCAGCAGCGGACAGGGTGCCTACGAGCAGTACTTC. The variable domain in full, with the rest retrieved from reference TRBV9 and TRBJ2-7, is DSGVTQTPKHLITATGQRVTLRCSPRSGDLSVYWYQQSLDQGLQFLIQYYNGEERAKGNILERFSAQQFPDLHSELNLSSLELGDSALYFCASSGQGAYEQYFGPGTRLTVT.

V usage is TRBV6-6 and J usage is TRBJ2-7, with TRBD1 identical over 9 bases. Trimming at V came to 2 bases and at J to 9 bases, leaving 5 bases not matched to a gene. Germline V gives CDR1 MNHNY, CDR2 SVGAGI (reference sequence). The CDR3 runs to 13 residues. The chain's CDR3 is CASSYAGQGVQYF. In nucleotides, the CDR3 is TGTGCCAGCAGTTACGCGGGACAGGGCGTGCAGTACTTC.

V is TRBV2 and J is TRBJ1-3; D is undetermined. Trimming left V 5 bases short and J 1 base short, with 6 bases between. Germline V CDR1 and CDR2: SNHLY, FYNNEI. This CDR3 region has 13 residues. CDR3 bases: TGTGCCAGCAGTAAGGAATCTGGAAACACCATATATTTT. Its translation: CASSKESGNTIYF.

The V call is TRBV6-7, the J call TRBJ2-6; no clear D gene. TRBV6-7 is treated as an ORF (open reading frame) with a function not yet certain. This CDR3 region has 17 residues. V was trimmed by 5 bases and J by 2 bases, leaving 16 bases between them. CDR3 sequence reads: CASSHTHYDTGANVLTF. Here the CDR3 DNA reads TGTGCCAGCAGTCACACACATTATGATACTGGGGCCAACGTCCTGACTTTC.

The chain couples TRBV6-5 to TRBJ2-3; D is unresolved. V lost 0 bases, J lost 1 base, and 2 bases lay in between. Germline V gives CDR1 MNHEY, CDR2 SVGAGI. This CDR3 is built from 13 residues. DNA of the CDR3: TGTGCCAGCAGTTACTCGGGCACAGATACGCAGTATTTT. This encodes CASSYSGTDTQYF.

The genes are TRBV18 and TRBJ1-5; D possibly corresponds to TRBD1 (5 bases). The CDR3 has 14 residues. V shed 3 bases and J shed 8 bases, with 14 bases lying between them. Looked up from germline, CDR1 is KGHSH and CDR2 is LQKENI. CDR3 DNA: TGTGCCAGCTCACCCGGACACGGGGAAGAGCCCCAGCATTTT. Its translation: CASSPGHGEEPQHF.

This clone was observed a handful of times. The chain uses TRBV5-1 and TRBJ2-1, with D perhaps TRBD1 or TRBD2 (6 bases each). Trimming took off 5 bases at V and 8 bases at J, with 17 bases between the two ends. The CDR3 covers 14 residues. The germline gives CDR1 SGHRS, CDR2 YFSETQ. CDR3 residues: CASRGGPFSDEQFF. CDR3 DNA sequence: TGCGCCAGCAGAGGGGGGCCCTTCAGTGATGAGCAGTTCTTC.

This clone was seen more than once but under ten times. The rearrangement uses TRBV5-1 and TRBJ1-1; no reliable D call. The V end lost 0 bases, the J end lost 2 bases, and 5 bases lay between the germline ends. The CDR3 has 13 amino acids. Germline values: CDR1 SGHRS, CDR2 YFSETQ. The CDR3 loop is CASSLGGNTEAFF. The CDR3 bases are TGCGCCAGCAGCTTGGGGGGTAACACTGAAGCTTTCTTT.

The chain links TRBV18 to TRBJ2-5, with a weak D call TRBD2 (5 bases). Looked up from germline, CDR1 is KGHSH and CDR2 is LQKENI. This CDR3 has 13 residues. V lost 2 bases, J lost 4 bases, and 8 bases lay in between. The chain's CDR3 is CASSPEGSETQYF. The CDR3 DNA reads TGTGCCAGCTCACCAGAGGGCTCAGAGACCCAGTACTTC. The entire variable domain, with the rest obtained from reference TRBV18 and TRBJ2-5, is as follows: NAGVMQNPRHLVRRRGQEARLRCSPMKGHSHVYWYRQLPEEGLKFMVYLQKENIIDESGMPKERFSAEFPKEGPSILRIQQVVRGDSAAYFCASSPEGSETQYFGPGTRLLVL.

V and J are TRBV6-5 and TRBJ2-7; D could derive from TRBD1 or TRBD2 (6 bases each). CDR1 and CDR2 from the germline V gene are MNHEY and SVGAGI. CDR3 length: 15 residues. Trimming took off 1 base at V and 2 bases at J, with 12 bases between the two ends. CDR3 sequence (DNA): TGTGCCAGCAGTTACTTCGGGGGCACAACCTACGAGCAGTACTTC. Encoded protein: CASSYFGGTTYEQYF.